Included here is one T cell receptor beta chain sequence, with context. The antigen remains undetermined. This record comes from a study of persistence of HIV-infected CD4 T cells. Across the study: Donors were ART-treated; their CMV- and Gag-responding CD4+ T cells were isolated. Study conclusions and caveats: Degenerate expanded CDR3beta sequences were enriched among CMV- and Gag-responding cells.

Overlapping HIV-1 Gag 15-mer peptides at 0.85 to 1 ug per peptide per mL were used. Memory cells lacking CD40L and CD69 with high CD45RO were sorted. These HIV-1-infected adults initiated suppressive ART in chronic infection. Sequencing used immunoSEQ version 4 in survey mode. TCRdb's copy holds only in-frame clones and misses some; the assay was immunoSEQ multiplex PCR. Among about 43,000 clones listed, roughly 74% were seen once. The CDR3 length is 13 residues. With 5 bases clipped from V and 4 bases from J, the junction kept 3 bases outside the gene matches. Per the germline V gene, CDR1 is SGHTA and CDR2 is FQGTGA.

This TCR came from an adult man with HIV who was CMV-seropositive. The gene calls are TRBV7-3 and TRBJ1-2, with 8 bases that match TRBD1. Sequenced here: CD4+ T cells sorted from PBMCs after approximately 19-hour stimulation, sampled from a patient who received antiretroviral therapy. CDR3 nucleotide sequence: TGTGCCAGCAGCCGAGACAGGGGCTATGGCTACACCTTC. Translated, it gives CASSRDRGYGYTF.